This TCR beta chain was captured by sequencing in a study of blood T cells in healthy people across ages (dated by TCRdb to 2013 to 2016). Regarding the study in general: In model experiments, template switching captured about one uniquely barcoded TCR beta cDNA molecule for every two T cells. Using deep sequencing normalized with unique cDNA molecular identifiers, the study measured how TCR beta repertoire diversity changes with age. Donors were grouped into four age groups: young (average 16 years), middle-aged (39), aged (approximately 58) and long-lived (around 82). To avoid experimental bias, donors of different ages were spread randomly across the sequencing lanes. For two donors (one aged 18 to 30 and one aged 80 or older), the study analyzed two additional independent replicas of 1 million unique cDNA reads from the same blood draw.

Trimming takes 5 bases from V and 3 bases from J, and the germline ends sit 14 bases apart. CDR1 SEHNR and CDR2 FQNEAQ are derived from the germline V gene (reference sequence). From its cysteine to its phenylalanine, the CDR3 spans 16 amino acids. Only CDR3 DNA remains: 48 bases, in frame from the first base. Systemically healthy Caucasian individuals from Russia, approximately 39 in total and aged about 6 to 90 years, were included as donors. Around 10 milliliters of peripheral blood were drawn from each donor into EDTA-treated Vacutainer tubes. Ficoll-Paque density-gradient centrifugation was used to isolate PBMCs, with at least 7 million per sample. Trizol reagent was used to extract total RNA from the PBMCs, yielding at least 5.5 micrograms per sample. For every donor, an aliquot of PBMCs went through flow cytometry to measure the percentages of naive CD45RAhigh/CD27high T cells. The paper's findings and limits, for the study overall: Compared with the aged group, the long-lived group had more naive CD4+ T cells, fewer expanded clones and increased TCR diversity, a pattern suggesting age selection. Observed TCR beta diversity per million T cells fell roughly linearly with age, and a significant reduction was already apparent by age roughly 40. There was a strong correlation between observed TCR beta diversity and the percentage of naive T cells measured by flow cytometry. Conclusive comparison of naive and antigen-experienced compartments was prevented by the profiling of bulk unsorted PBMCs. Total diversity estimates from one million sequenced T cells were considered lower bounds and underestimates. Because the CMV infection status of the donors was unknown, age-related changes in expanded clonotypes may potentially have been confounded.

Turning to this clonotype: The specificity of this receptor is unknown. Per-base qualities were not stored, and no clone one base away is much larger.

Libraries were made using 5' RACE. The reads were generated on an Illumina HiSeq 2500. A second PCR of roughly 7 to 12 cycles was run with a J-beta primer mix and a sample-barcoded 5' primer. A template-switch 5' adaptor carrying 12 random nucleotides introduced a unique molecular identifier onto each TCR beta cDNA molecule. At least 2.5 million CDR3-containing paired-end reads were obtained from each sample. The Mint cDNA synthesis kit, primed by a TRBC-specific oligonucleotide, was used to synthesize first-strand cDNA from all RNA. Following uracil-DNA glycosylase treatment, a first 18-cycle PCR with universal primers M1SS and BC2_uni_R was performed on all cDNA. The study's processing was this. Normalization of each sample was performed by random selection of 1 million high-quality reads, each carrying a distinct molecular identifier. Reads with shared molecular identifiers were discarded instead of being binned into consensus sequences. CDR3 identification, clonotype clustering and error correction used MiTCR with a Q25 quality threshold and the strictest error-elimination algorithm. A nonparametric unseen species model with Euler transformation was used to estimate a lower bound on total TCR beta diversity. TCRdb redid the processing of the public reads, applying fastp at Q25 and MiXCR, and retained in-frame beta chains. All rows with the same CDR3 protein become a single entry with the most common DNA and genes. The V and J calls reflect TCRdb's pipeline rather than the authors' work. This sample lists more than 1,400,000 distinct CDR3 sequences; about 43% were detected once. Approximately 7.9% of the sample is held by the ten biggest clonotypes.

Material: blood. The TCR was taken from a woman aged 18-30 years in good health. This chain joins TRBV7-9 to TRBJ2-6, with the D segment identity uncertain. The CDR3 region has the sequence CASSPTDPFGANVLTF. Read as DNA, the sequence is TGTGCCAGCAGCCCTACAGACCCATTTGGGGCCAACGTCCTGACTTTC.